The present T cell receptor beta chain was sequenced within a study of PD-L1 blockade in urothelial cancer. Study information: Blood samples contained a median about 130,000 T cells.

Study findings and constraints: Lower pretreatment blood TCR clonality, under the median, predicted better survival, researchers reported.

Synthetic TCR analog templates were spiked into each PCR. Clones were sequenced by immunoSEQ multiplex PCR, and TCRdb holds only the in-frame ones, with some missing. The sample lists some 79,000 clones, 82% occurring once. The germline V and J ends were trimmed by 0 bases and 4 bases, with 10 bases remaining between them. This CDR3 has 14 amino acids. CDR1 is SGHRS, CDR2 YFSETQ, per germline. Concerning this clone: Its target is not known.

The receptor was isolated from a man between 65 and 79 years old with urothelial cancer. The genes are TRBV5-1 and TRBJ1-1; perhaps TRBD1 as D (5 bases). The sequencing used PBMCs, collected around atezolizumab (anti-PD-L1) treatment. Here the CDR3 reads CASSLGWRGTEAFF. CDR3 in DNA: TGCGCCAGCAGCTTGGGGTGGAGGGGCACTGAAGCTTTCTTT.